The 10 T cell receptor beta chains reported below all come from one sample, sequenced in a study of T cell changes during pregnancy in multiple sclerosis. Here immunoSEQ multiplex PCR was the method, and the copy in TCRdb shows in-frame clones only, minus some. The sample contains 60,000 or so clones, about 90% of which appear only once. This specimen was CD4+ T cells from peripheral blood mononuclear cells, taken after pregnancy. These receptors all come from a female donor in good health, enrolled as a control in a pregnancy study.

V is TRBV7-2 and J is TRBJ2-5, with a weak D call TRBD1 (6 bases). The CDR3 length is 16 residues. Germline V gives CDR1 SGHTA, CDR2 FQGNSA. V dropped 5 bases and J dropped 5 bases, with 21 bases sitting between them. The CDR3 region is CASSPPGTRVVETQYF. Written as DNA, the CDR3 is TGTGCCAGCAGCCCTCCTGGGACACGTGTCGTGGAGACCCAGTACTTC.

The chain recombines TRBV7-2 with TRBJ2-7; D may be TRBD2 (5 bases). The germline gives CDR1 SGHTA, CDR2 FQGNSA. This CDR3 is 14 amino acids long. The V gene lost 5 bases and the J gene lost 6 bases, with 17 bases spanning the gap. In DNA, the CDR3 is TGTGCCAGCAGCCTCTCGACTTCGGCGGGCGAGCAGTACTTC. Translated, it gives CASSLSTSAGEQYF.

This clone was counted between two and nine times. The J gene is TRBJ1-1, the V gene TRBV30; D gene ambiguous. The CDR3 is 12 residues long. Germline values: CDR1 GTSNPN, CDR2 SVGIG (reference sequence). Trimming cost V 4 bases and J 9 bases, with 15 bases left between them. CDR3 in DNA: TGTGCCTGGAAAGCGGCGGGTTGGCAAGCTTTCTTT. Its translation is CAWKAAGWQAFF.

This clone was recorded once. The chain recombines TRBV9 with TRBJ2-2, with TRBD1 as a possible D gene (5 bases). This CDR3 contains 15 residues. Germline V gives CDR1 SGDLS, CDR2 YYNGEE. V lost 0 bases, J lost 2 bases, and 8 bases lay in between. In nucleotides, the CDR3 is TGTGCCAGCAGCGTAGGGCAGGGAAACACCGGGGAGCTGTTTTTT. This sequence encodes CASSVGQGNTGELFF.

The CDR3 DNA follows: TGTGCCAGCAGCCTAAACGCAGGGGCGCTGACTTCTGGGGCCAACGTCCTGACTTTC. Its protein is CASSLNAGALTSGANVLTF. The chain links TRBV7-9 to TRBJ2-6, with a possible D match to TRBD1 (6 bases). The V gene's germline CDR1 is SEHNR and CDR2 FQNEAQ (reference sequence). The CDR3 runs 19 residues. With 5 bases removed from V and 1 base from J, the gap between germline ends came to 21 bases.

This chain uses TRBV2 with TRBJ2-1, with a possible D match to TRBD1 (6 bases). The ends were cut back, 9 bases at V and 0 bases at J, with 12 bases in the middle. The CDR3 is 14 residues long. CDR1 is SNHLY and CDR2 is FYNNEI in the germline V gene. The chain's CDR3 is CASRQDSSYNEQFF. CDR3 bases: TGTGCCAGTAGACAGGATAGCTCCTACAATGAGCAGTTCTTC.

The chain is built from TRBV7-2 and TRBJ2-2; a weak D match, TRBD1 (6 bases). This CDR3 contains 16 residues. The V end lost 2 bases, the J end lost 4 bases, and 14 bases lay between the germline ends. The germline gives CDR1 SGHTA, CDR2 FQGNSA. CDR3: CASSLMVSGATGELFF. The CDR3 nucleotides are TGTGCCAGCAGCTTAATGGTTTCAGGGGCCACCGGGGAGCTGTTTTTT.

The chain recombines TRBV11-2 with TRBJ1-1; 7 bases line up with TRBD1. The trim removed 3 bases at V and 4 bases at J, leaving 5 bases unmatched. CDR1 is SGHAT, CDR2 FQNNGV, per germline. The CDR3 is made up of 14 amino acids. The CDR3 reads CASSFLTGATEAFF. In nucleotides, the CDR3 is TGTGCCAGCAGCTTTCTCACAGGGGCCACTGAAGCTTTCTTT.

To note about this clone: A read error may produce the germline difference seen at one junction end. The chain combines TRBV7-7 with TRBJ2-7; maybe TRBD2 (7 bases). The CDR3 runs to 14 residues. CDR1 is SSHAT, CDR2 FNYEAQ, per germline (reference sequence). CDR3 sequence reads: CASSLGGGSYEQYF. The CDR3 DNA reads TGTGCTAGCAGCTTAGGGGGGGGCTCCTACGAGCAGTACTTC.

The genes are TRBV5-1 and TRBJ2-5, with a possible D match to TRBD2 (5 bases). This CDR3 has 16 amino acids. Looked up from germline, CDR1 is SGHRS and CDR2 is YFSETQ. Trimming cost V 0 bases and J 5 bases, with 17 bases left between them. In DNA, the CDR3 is TGCGCCAGCAGCTTGGGTGGGGAGCACCTTGGGGAGACCCAGTACTTC. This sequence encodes CASSLGGEHLGETQYF.